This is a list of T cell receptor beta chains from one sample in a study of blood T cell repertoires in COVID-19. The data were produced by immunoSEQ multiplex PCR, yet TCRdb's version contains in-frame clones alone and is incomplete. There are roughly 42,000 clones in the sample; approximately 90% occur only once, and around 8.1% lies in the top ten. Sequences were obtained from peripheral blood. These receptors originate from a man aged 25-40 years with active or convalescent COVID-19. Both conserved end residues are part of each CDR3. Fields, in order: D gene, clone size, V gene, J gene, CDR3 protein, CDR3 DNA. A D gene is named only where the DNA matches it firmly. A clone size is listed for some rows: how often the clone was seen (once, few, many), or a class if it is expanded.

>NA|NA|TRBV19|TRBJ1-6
CATGAPSAANNSPLHF
TGTGCCACTGGCGCCCCATCGGCAGCGAATAATTCACCCCTCCACTTT
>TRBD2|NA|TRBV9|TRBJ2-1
CASSRLPTSGRIRGLSYNEQFF
TGTGCCAGCAGCCGTCTTCCTACTAGCGGGAGGATACGAGGGCTCTCCTACAATGAGCAGTTCTTC
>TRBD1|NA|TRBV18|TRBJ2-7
CASSPGQGISYEQYF
TGTGCCAGCTCACCGGGACAGGGGATCTCCTACGAGCAGTACTTC
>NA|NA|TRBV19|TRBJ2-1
CASSIGAWSSYNEQFF
TGTGCCAGTAGTATCGGTGCGTGGAGCTCCTACAATGAGCAGTTCTTC
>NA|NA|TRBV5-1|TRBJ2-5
CASSGLGGETQYF
TGCGCCAGCAGCGGACTGGGGGGAGAGACCCAGTACTTC
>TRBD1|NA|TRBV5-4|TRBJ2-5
CASSPTGGRETQYF
TGTGCCAGCAGCCCGACAGGGGGCAGGGAGACCCAGTACTTC
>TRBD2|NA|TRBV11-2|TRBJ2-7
CASSPGTSGIYEQYF
TGTGCCAGCAGCCCCGGGACTAGTGGAATCTACGAGCAGTACTTC
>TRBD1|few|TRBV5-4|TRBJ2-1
CASSLWTGGGNEQFF
TGTGCCAGCAGCTTGTGGACAGGGGGCGGGAATGAGCAGTTCTTC
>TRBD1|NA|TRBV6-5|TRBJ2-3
CASSPDRVSDTQYF
TGTGCCAGCAGTCCCGACAGGGTTTCAGATACGCAGTATTTT
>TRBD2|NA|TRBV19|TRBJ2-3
CASAVAWAGTTFSTDTQYF
TGTGCCAGTGCCGTTGCCTGGGCAGGGACTACCTTTAGCACAGATACGCAGTATTTT
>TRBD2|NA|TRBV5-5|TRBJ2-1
CASSLASGSNHEQFF
TGTGCCAGCAGCTTGGCTAGCGGGAGTAACCATGAGCAGTTCTTC
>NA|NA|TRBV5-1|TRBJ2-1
CASSLSGGSSYNEQFF
TGCGCCAGCAGCTTGAGCGGCGGAAGCTCCTACAATGAGCAGTTCTTC
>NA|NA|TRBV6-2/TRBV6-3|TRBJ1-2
CASSDTGDYGYTF
TGTGCCAGCAGTGACACAGGAGACTATGGCTACACCTTC
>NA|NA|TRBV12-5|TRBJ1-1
CASADNGGIAFF
TGTGCTAGTGCCGACAATGGGGGGATAGCTTTCTTT
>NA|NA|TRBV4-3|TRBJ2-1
CASSQGTGVYNEQFF
TGCGCCAGCAGCCAAGGAACGGGGGTGTACAATGAGCAGTTCTTC
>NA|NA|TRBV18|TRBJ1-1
CASLGGLMNTEAFF
TGTGCCAGTCTAGGAGGGCTGATGAACACTGAAGCTTTCTTT
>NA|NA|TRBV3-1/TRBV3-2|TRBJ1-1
CASSRGWGTEAFF
TGTGCCAGCAGCCGCGGGTGGGGCACTGAAGCTTTCTTT
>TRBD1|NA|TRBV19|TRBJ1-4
CATKNSNRGLGEKLFF
TGTGCTACGAAGAACAGCAACAGGGGGCTGGGTGAAAAACTGTTTTTT
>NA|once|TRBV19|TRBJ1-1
CASSPRGNTEAFF
TGTGCCAGTAGTCCTCGCGGGAACACTGAAGCTTTCTTT
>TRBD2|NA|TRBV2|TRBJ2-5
CASSERGETQYF
TGTGCCAGCAGCGAGCGGGGAGAGACCCAGTACTTC
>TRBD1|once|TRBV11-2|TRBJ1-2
CASSPMPGRGYGYTF
TGTGCCAGCAGCCCCATGCCGGGCAGGGGGTATGGCTACACCTTC
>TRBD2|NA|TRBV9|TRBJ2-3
CASSLEREADTQYF
TGTGCCAGCAGCCTAGAGCGGGAGGCAGATACGCAGTATTTT
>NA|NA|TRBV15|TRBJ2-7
CATSRDGQDYEQYF
TGTGCCACCAGCAGAGATGGGCAAGACTACGAGCAGTACTTC
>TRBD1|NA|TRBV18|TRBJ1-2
CASSPGTGYGYTF
TGTGCCAGCTCACCTGGGACAGGGTATGGCTACACCTTC
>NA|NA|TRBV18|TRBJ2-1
CASSPQTDYNEQFF
TGTGCCAGCTCACCACAAACAGACTACAATGAGCAGTTCTTC
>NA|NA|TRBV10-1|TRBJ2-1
CASSDVSGPNEQFF
TGCGCCAGCAGTGATGTAAGCGGACCAAATGAGCAGTTCTTC
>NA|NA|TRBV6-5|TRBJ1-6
CASRQDSYNSPLHF
TGTGCCAGCCGTCAGGACTCCTATAATTCACCCCTCCACTTT
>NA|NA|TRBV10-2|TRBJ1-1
CASSVSQKVMNTEAFF
TGCGCCAGCAGTGTTTCCCAGAAAGTTATGAACACTGAAGCTTTCTTT
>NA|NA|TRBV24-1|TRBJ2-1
CATSDPSSWHEQFF
TGTGCCACCAGTGATCCCTCATCGTGGCATGAGCAGTTCTTC
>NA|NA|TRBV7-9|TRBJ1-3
CASSLQGRAGNTIYF
TGTGCCAGCAGCTTACAGGGTCGGGCTGGAAACACCATATATTTT
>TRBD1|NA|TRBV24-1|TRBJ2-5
CATSDLGQGYKETQYF
TGTGCCACCAGTGATTTGGGACAGGGGTACAAAGAGACCCAGTACTTC
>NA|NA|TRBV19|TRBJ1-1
CASRLTATEAFF
TGTGCCAGTAGGCTAACCGCCACTGAAGCTTTCTTT
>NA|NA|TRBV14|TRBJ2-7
CASSQDGRIGGYEQYF
TGTGCCAGCAGCCAAGATGGCAGGATAGGGGGCTACGAGCAGTACTTC
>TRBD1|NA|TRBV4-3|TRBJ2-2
CASGDRTLYTGELFF
TGCGCCAGCGGGGACAGGACCTTGTACACCGGGGAGCTGTTTTTT
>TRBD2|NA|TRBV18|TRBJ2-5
CASSPTSGRKETQYF
TGTGCCAGCTCCCCGACTAGCGGGAGAAAAGAGACCCAGTACTTC
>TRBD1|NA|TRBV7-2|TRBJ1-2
CASSSTGTVPYGYTF
TGTGCCAGCAGCTCTACCGGGACAGTGCCTTATGGCTACACCTTC
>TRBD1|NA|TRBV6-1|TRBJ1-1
CASSEHKRQGNTEAFF
TGTGCCAGCAGTGAACACAAACGACAGGGGAACACTGAAGCTTTCTTT
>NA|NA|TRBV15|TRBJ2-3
CATSRDGFTDTQYF
TGTGCCACCAGCAGAGACGGGTTCACAGATACGCAGTATTTT
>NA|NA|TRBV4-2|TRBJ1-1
CASSQDQEENTEAFF
TGTGCCAGCAGCCAAGACCAGGAGGAGAACACTGAAGCTTTCTTT
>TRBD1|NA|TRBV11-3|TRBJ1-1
CASSLDAQGVEAFF
TGTGCCAGCAGCTTAGATGCACAGGGGGTTGAAGCTTTCTTT
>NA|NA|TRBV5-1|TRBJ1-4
CASKVSWTSEKLFF
TGCGCCAGCAAGGTCTCGTGGACTTCTGAAAAACTGTTTTTT
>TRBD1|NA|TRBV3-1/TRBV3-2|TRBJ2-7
CASSHAKDRGPREQYF
TGTGCCAGCAGCCACGCTAAGGACAGGGGGCCCCGCGAGCAGTACTTC
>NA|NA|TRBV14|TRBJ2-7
CASSHQGFGYEQYF
TGTGCCAGCAGCCACCAGGGGTTTGGCTACGAGCAGTACTTC
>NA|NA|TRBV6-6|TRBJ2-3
CASKPLGGADTQYF
TGTGCCAGCAAACCCTTAGGGGGAGCAGATACGCAGTATTTT
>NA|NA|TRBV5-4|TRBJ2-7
CASSRGVENYEQYF
TGTGCCAGCAGTCGCGGAGTAGAGAACTACGAGCAGTACTTC
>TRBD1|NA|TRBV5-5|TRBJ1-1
CASSLALTGVTEAFF
TGTGCCAGCAGCTTGGCCCTGACAGGGGTAACTGAAGCTTTCTTT
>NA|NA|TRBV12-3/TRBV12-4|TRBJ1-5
CASSLAVGPQHF
TGTGCCAGCAGCCTAGCCGTAGGCCCCCAGCATTTT
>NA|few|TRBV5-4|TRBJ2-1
CASSLSGQPYNEQFF
TGTGCCAGCAGCTTGTCTGGACAGCCCTACAATGAGCAGTTCTTC
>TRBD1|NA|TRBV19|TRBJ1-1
CASTRQGATMNTEAFF
TGTGCCAGTACCAGACAGGGGGCGACCATGAACACTGAAGCTTTCTTT
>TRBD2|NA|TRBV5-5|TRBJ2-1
CASSAGLATYNEQFF
TGTGCCAGCAGCGCGGGACTAGCGACCTACAATGAGCAGTTCTTC
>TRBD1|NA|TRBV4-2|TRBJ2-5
CASSQQNRGVGETQYF
TGTGCCAGCAGCCAACAAAACAGGGGAGTAGGGGAGACCCAGTACTTC
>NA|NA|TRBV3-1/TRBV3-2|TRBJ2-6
CASSQDLPRGAISGANVLTF
TGTGCCAGCAGCCAAGATCTCCCCAGGGGAGCCATCTCTGGGGCCAACGTCCTGACTTTC
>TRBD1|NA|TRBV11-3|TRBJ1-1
CASSPQGAEAFF
TGTGCCAGCAGCCCCCAGGGGGCTGAAGCTTTCTTT
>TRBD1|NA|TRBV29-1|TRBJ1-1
CSVHTGGLNTEAFF
TGCAGCGTGCATACAGGGGGCTTAAACACTGAAGCTTTCTTT